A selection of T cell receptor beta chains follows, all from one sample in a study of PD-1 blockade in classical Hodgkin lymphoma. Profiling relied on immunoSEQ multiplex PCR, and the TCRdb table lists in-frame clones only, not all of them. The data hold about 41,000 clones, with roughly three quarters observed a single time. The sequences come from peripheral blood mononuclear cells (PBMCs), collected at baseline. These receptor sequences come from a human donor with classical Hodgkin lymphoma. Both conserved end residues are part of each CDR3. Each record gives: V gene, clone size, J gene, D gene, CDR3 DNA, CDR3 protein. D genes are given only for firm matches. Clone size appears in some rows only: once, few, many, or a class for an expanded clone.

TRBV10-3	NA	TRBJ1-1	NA	TGTGCCATCAGTGAGGACAGGAACACTGAAGCTTTCTTT	CAISEDRNTEAFF
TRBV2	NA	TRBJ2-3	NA	TGTGCCAGGGCAGGGTTGGGAGATACGCAGTATTTT	CARAGLGDTQYF
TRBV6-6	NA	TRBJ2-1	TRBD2	TGTGCCAGCAGTTATAGGACTAGCGGGAGTCGCGATGAGCAGTTCTTC	CASSYRTSGSRDEQFF
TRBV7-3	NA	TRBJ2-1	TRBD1	TGTGCCAGCAGCTTAACGCCGCCGGGACAGTACAATGAGCAGTTCTTC	CASSLTPPGQYNEQFF
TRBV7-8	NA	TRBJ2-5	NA	TGTGCCAGCAGCCAGCAGACAGGTGAAGAGACCCAGTACTTC	CASSQQTGEETQYF
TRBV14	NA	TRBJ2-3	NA	TGTGCCAGCAGCCCACCTACAGACAGGTGGCCGCAGTATTTT	CASSPPTDRWPQYF
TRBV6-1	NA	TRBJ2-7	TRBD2	TGTGCCAGCAGTGGGACTAGGGCGACGTACGAGCAGTACTTC	CASSGTRATYEQYF
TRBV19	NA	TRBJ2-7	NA	TGTGCCAGTAGTTTCTACCCGGGACCGCGAGGGGCCTACGAGCAGTACTTC	CASSFYPGPRGAYEQYF
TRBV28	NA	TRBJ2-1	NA	TGTGCCAGCAGTTTTCGGACAGCGAATGAGCAGTTCTTC	CASSFRTANEQFF
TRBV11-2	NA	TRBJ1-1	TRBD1	TGTGCCAGCAGCCTCCAGGGGGCAACTGAAGCTTTCTTT	CASSLQGATEAFF
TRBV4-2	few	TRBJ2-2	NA	TGTGCCAGCAGCCAAGTAGAGGTCCTCAGCACCGGGGAGCTGTTTTTT	CASSQVEVLSTGELFF
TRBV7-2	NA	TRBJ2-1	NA	TGTGCCAGCAGCTTAAGGGACGGACCCTACAATGAGCAGTTCTTC	CASSLRDGPYNEQFF
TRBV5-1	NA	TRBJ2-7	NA	TGCGCCAGCAGCTTAATCGACTCCTACTCCTACGAGCAGTACTTC	CASSLIDSYSYEQYF
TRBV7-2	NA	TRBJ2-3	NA	TGTGCCAGCAGCTCGGCGCGGAACACAGATACGCAGTATTTT	CASSSARNTDTQYF
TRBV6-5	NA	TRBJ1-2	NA	TGTGCCAGCACCTTACTGGAGGGAAACTATGGCTACACCTTC	CASTLLEGNYGYTF
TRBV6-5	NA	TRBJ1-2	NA	TGTGCCACAACGGACCCGAACCGGGGGCAGAATGGCTACACCTTC	CATTDPNRGQNGYTF
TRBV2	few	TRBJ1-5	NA	TGTGCCAGCAGTGAATCGAGAGGGGTCAGGAATCAGCCCCAGCATTTT	CASSESRGVRNQPQHF
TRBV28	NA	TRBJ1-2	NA	TGTGCCAGCACCCCGGGTAACTATGGCTACACCTTC	CASTPGNYGYTF
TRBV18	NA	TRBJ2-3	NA	TGTGCCAGCTCACCAAGCACAGATACGCAGTATTTT	CASSPSTDTQYF
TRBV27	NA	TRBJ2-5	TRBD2	TGTGCCAGCAGTTCCACCGTTAGCGGGGCCATGTACACTTTGGACTTC	CASSSTVSGAMYTLDF
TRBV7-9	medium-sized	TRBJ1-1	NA	TGTGCCAGCAGCCGAAGTACTGAAGCTTTCTTT	CASSRSTEAFF
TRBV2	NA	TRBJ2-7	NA	TGTGCCAGCAGTGTGAGGATCGAGCAGTACTTC	CASSVRIEQYF
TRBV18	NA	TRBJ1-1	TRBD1	TGTGCCAGCTCGAACCTCAGGGGGCGGTCGGTGGTGAACACTGAAGCTTTCTTT	CASSNLRGRSVVNTEAFF
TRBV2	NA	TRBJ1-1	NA	TGTGCCAGCAAATGGACCCAGACAGGAGCTTTCTTT	CASKWTQTGAFF
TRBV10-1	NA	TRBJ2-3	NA	TGCGCCAGCAGTGTTCAGGGTCCCACAGATACGCAGTATTTT	CASSVQGPTDTQYF
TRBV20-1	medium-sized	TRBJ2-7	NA	TGCAGTGCTAGAGACCACCTCGAGCAGTACTTC	CSARDHLEQYF
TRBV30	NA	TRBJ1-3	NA	TGTGCCTGGAGTCCCGGTCTAAGCTCTGGAAACACCATATATTTT	CAWSPGLSSGNTIYF
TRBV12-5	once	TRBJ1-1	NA	TGTGCTAGTGGAACGACAGAAATGACTGAAGCTTTCTTT	CASGTTEMTEAFF
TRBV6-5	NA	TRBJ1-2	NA	TGTGCCACCAAACGCTATGGCTACACCTTC	CATKRYGYTF
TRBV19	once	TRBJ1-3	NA	TGTGCCAGTAGTCCGGTTGGAAACACCATATATTTT	CASSPVGNTIYF
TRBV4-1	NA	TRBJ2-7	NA	TGCGCCAGCAGCCAAGATGGGACCCCCGGCTACGAGCAGTACTTC	CASSQDGTPGYEQYF
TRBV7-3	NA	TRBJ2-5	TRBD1	TGTGCCAGCAGCTTACGCCACTCTCCGGGACAGGGGGCAAGAGAGACCCAGTACTTC	CASSLRHSPGQGARETQYF
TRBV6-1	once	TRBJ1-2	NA	TGTGCCAGCAGTGAAATGAAGGGGTCGGCCAACTATGGCTACACCTTC	CASSEMKGSANYGYTF
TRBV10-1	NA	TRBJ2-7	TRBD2	TGCGCCAGCCAAGTAATACGACATCGGGAGGGAACCTACGAGCAGTACTTC	CASQVIRHREGTYEQYF
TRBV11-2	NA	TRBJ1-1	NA	TGTGCCAGCAGCTTAGTTCACGGCTTTACTGAAGCTTTCTTT	CASSLVHGFTEAFF
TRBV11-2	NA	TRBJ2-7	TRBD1	TGTGCCAGCAGCTTGACAGGGTTCTCCTACGAGCAGTACTTC	CASSLTGFSYEQYF
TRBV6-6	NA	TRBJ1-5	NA	TGTGCCAGCAGTTTCGCAAGAAATCAGCCCCAGCATTTT	CASSFARNQPQHF
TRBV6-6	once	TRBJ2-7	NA	TGTGCCAGCAGTTACTGGGAGGACGAGCAGTACTTC	CASSYWEDEQYF
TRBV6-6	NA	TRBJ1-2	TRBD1	TGTGCCAGCAGTGGACAGGCTAACTATGGCTACACCTTC	CASSGQANYGYTF
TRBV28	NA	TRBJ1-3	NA	TGTGCCAGCAGTCCCGTCAAGTGGGGGGCTGGAAACACCATATATTTT	CASSPVKWGAGNTIYF
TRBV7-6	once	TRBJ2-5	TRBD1	TGTGCCAGCAGCCCATCGACAGGGCTCCAAGAGACCCAGTACTTC	CASSPSTGLQETQYF
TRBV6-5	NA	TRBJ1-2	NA	TGTGCCAGCAGGGGGGGACAACAGAGCTACTATGGCTACACCTTC	CASRGGQQSYYGYTF
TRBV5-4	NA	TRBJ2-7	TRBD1	TGTGCCAGCAGCTCCGGGACAGCATTCTACGAGCAGTACTTC	CASSSGTAFYEQYF
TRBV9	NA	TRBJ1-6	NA	TGTGCCAGCAGCGTAGGGGGCCGACAGGCTAATTCACCCCTCCACTTT	CASSVGGRQANSPLHF
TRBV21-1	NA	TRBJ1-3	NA	TGTGCCACCCCCAGGGGCTCTGGAAACACCATATATTTT	CATPRGSGNTIYF
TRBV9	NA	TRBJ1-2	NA	TGTGCCAGCAGCGTAGCGGGGAACTATGGCTACACCTTC	CASSVAGNYGYTF
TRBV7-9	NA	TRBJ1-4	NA	TGTGCCAGCAGCTTTCGTCAGGCAACTAATGAAAAACTGTTTTTT	CASSFRQATNEKLFF
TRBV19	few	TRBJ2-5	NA	TGTGCCAGTAGTATGAGGGGGGGCAGGGAGACCCAGTACTTC	CASSMRGGRETQYF
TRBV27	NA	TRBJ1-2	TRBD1	TGTGCCAGCAGTTTTAGGGGGCGCTCGGGCTACACCTTC	CASSFRGRSGYTF
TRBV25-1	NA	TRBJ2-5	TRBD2	TGTGCCAGCAGTCCCCTCCGCGGGGGAGAGACCCAGTACTTC	CASSPLRGGETQYF
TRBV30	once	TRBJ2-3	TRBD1	TGTGCCTGGGTCGGGGACAGGGGAACAGATACGCAGTATTTT	CAWVGDRGTDTQYF